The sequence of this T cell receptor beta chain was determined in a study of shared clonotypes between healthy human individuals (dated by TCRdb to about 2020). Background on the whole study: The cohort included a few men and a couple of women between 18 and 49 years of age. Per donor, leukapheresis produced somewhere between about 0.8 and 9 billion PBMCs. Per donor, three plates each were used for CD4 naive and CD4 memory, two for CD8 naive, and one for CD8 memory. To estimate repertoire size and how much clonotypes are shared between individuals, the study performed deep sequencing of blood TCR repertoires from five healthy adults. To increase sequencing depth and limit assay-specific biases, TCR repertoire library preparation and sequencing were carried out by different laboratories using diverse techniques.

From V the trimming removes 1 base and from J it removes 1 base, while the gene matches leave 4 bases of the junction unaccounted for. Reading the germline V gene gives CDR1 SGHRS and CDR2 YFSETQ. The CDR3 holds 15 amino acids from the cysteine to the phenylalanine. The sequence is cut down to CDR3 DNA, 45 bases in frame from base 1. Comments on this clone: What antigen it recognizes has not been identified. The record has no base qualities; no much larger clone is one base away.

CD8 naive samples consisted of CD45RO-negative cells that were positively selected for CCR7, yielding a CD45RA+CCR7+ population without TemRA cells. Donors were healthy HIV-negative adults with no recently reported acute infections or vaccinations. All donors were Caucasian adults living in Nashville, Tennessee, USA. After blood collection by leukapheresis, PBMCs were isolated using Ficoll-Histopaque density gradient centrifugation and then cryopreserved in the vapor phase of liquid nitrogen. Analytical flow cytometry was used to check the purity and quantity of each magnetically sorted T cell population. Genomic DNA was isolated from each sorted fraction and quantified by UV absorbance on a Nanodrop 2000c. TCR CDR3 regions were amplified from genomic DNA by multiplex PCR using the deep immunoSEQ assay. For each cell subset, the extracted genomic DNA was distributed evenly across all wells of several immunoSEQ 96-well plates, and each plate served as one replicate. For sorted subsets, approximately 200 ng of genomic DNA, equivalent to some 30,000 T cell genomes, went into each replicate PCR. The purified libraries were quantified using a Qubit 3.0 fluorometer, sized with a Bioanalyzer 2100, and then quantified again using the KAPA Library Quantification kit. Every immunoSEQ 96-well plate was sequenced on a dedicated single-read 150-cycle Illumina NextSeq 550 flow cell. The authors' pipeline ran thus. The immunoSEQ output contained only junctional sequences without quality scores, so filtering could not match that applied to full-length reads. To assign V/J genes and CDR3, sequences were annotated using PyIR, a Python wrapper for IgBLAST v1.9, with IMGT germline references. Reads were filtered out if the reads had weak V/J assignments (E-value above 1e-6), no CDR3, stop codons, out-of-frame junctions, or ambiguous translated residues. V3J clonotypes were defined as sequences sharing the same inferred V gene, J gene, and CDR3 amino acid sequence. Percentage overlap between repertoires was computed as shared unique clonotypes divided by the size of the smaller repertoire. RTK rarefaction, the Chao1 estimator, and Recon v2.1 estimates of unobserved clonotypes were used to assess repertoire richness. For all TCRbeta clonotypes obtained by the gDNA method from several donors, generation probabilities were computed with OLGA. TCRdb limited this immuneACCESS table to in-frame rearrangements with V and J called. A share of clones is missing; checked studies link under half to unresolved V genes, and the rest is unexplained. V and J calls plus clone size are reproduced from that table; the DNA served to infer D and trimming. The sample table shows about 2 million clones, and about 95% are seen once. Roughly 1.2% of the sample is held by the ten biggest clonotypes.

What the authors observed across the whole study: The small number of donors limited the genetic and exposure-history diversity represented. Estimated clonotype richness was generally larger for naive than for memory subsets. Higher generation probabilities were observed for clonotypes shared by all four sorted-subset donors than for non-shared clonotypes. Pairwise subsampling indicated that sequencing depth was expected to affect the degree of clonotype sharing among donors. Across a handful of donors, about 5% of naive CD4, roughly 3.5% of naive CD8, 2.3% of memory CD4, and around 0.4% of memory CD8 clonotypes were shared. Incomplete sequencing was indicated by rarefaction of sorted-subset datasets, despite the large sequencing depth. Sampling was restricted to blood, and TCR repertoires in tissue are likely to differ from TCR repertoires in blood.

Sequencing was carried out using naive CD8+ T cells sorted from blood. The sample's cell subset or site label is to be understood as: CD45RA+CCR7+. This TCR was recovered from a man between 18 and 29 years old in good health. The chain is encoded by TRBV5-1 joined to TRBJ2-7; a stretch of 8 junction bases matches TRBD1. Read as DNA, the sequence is TGCGCCAGCAGCTTGAGGACAGGGCCTTCCTACGAGCAGTACTTC. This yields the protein CASSLRTGPSYEQYF.